This TCR beta chain stems from a study of Ad26.COV2.S vaccination and SARS-CoV-2 variants. TCRdb's copy holds only in-frame clones and misses some; the assay was immunoSEQ multiplex PCR. Of some 480,000 clones listed, around nine tenths are singletons. This CDR3 contains 14 residues. Germline assignment: CDR1 LGHNA and CDR2 YSLEER. V was clipped by 0 bases and J by 5 bases, with 8 bases between them. Regarding treatment: 15 to 20 received Ad26.COV2.S at low or high dose, single or two shots; about 5 received placebo; per-sample allocation not given. Day 63 after the first vaccine or placebo injection was the time point for sampling. SARS-CoV-2 spike from the Wuhan strain was encoded by the vaccine, an Ad26 vector.

This chain joins TRBV4-3 and TRBJ1-5, with D uncertain. The sequenced sample was peripheral blood, obtained in a trial of Ad26.COV2.S vaccine versus placebo. This receptor was obtained from a person between 18 and 60 years old who received the Ad26.COV2.S COVID-19 vaccine or a placebo. CDR3: CASSQEPRDQPQHF. Written as DNA, the CDR3 is TGCGCCAGCAGCCAAGAGCCTCGGGATCAGCCCCAGCATTTT.